This T cell receptor beta chain was observed in a study of T cells after yellow fever vaccination. Overall study findings and caveats: The CD4 and CD8 compartments had a small share of their clonotypes in common.

As regards this clonotype: As yet, its antigen is unknown.

One entry per CDR3 protein results from TCRdb running MiXCR on the 5' RACE reads. Of a few hundred thousand distinct CDR3 sequences detected, 9.5% to 13% appear once; the ten largest clones hold roughly 18%. Per the germline V gene, CDR1 is DFQATT and CDR2 is SNEGSKA (reference sequence). The CDR3 is 16 residues long. Germline trimming cut 0 bases from V and 2 bases from J; bases unmatched to any gene: 6. The sequence came from a man aged 18 to 29 who received the YFV17D yellow fever vaccine. The sequences come from PBMCs, collected on the day of the first yellow fever vaccination. The chain carries TRBV20-1 and TRBJ2-3; 9 bases agree with TRBD2. This chain's CDR3 is CSARDLRGGPTDTQYF. The CDR3 region has the DNA TGCAGTGCTAGAGATTTGCGGGGGGGCCCCACAGATACGCAGTATTTT.